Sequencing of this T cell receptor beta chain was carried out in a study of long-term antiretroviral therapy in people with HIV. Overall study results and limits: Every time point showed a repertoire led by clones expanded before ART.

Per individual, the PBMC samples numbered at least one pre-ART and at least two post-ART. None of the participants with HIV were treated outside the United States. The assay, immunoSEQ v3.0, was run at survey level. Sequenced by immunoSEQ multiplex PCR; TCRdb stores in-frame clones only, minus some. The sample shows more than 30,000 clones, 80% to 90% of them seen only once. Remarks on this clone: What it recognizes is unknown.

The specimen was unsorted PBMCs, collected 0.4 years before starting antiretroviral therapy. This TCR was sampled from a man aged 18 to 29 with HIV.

CDR3 sequence: CASSLRSSGGHEQFF. The CDR3 DNA is TGTGCCAGCAGCTTAAGGTCTAGCGGGGGGCATGAGCAGTTCTTC. V and J are TRBV7-2 and TRBJ2-1, with TRBD2 matching 11 bases. CDR1 SGHTA and CDR2 FQGNSA come from the germline V gene. The CDR3 spans 15 residues. V lost 2 bases to trimming and J lost 8 bases; unmatched junction nucleotides: 5.